This T cell receptor beta chain was recovered during a study of OX40 agonist ivuxolimab in advanced cancers. Study outcomes and limitations: Expanded clones tended on average to be more numerous among CD8+ T cells than CD4+.

CDR3 length: 17 amino acids. CDR1 and CDR2 (germline): MGHRA, YSYEKL. After removal of 4 bases from V and 4 bases from J, the junction contained 10 bases not matched to a gene. Some clones are missing from TCRdb's copy, which holds only in-frame ones; the method was immunoSEQ multiplex PCR. This sample has 32,000 or so clones, with 75% to 85% found just once. Note on this clone: Its antigen is unidentified.

The genes are TRBV4-1 and TRBJ2-3; the match to TRBD2 covers 11 bases. The specimen was CD4+ or CD8+ T cells sorted from blood, collected in a trial of the OX40 agonist ivuxolimab. The sequence came from an adult with an advanced solid tumor such as melanoma, head and neck, liver or kidney cancer. The DNA of the CDR3 is TGCGCCAGCAGCCCCGCGGCTAGCGGGGGGCCCGCAGATACGCAGTATTTT. It is translated as CASSPAASGGPADTQYF.